A selection of T cell receptor beta chains follows, all from one sample in a study of blood T cell repertoires in COVID-19. Produced via immunoSEQ multiplex PCR; TCRdb's table is partial and in-frame only. The sample includes around 260,000 clones, about 88% of them seen just once. Sequenced sample: peripheral blood. The receptors here all came from a man aged 55 to 69 who had recovered from COVID-19. Both conserved end residues are part of each CDR3. Expanded clones get a size class; other rows say once, few or many, or leave the size out.

TRBV19	-	CASSIGGYRGSHYGYTF
TRBV9	-	CASSVTARGETQYF
TRBV5-6	-	CASSVDSGGSYNEQFF
TRBV4-1	-	CASSQGGSEQYF
TRBV18	-	CASSPGLAGAYNEQFF
TRBV6-2/TRBV6-3	-	CASSTGLANYEQYF
TRBV18	few	CASSTTGTGVSYEQYF
TRBV4-2	-	CASSLTDTGAYEQYF
TRBV7-9	few	CASSYPGQGEYEQYF
TRBV6-5	-	CASSYQRTQNSPLHF
TRBV19	once	CASDGGGNWNSPLHF
TRBV5-1	-	CASTPLATDTQYF
TRBV30	-	CAWSAWGGWQETQYF
TRBV30	-	CAWSVRRRSGNTIYF
TRBV5-4	once	CASSFLAGGRYEQYF
TRBV11-2	-	CASSLALPGVNYEQYF
TRBV3-1/TRBV3-2	-	CASSRGTDGYTF
TRBV6-5	-	CASSHPGTVEQFF
TRBV6-1	few	CASSEAKNRGRSAYNEQFF
TRBV5-1	-	CASSGDRKSLQETQYF
TRBV7-2	-	CASSLGAGRSLSEKLFF
TRBV6-2/TRBV6-3	-	CASSLTWETFYGYTF
TRBV9	-	CASSNSGGADNEQFF
TRBV3-1/TRBV3-2	-	CASSQGRPRDRGFAEAFF
TRBV3-1/TRBV3-2	-	CASSQVGDTQYF
TRBV19	-	CASSLLAGRGTGELFF
TRBV29-1	once	CSVDTESGYGYTF
TRBV14	-	CASSFTGVHEQYF
TRBV11-2	once	CASSAPSVYEQYF
TRBV6-5	-	CASLGQITEAFF
TRBV6-5	-	CASSYTQGAGYTEAFF
TRBV2	-	CASATQRGSETQYF